The clone carrying this TCR beta chain was picked up a small number of times. Its specificity is unknown. Regarding time point: persistent/refractory GD, antithyroid drugs over 5 years with positive TRAb. PBMC RNA served as the TCR library source. Graves' disease diagnoses used American Thyroid Association guidelines. The entry originates in a study of regulatory T cells in long-lasting Graves disease. Study conclusions and caveats: Gene preferences differed: TRBV28, TRBJ1-2, TRBJ2-5 in persistent cases.

The germline V gene has CDR1 MDHEN and CDR2 SYDVKM. V shed 4 bases, J shed 9 bases, and the junction held 5 bases outside the gene matches. CDR3 size: 12 residues. Combining iRepertoire HTBI primers with Arm-PCR of CDR3 regions, the authors built TCR beta libraries. Using its own MiXCR run on the multiplex PCR reads, TCRdb lists one record per CDR3 protein. Among about 460,000 distinct CDR3 sequences listed, approximately 23% were seen once. This chain links TRBV28 with TRBJ2-7, with 8 bases that match TRBD1. This specimen consisted of peripheral blood mononuclear cells (PBMCs), obtained when the disease was refractory, from a patient treated with antithyroid drugs. The clonotype originates from a female donor with Graves disease. CDR3 in amino acids: CASSSGQEGQYF. CDR3 coding DNA: TGTGCCAGCAGTTCGGGACAGGAAGGGCAGTACTTC.